This T cell receptor (beta chain) derives from a study of regulatory T cells in long-lasting Graves disease. V gave up 0 bases and J gave up 5 bases, with 14 bases separating them. This CDR3 has 15 amino acids. Germline V gene data show CDR1 as ENHRY and CDR2 as SYGVKD. Study outcomes and limitations: Persistent patients had a count of shared public clonotypes (approximately 3,000) that exceeded that of new patients (about 970).

Arm-PCR with iRepertoire HTBI primers amplified the CDR3 regions for these TCR beta libraries. Each CDR3 protein gets one entry after TCRdb re-called the multiplex PCR reads with MiXCR. The data show a few hundred thousand distinct CDR3 sequences, roughly 23% seen once. As to this clonotype: The antigen is unknown.

Described time point: persistent/refractory GD, antithyroid drugs over 5 years with positive TRAb. There was RNA extracted from PBMCs, and the TCR library was made from it. Recruitment took place at an endocrinology department in Xi'an, China. Sample: peripheral blood mononuclear cells (PBMCs), taken when the disease was refractory, from a patient treated with antithyroid drugs. The receptor comes from a female donor with Graves disease. The chain couples TRBV10-3 to TRBJ2-7; D might be TRBD2 (5 bases). The CDR3 region is CAISESRGKLDEQYF. CDR3 nucleotides: TGTGCCATCAGTGAGTCGCGAGGGAAACTGGACGAGCAGTACTTC.